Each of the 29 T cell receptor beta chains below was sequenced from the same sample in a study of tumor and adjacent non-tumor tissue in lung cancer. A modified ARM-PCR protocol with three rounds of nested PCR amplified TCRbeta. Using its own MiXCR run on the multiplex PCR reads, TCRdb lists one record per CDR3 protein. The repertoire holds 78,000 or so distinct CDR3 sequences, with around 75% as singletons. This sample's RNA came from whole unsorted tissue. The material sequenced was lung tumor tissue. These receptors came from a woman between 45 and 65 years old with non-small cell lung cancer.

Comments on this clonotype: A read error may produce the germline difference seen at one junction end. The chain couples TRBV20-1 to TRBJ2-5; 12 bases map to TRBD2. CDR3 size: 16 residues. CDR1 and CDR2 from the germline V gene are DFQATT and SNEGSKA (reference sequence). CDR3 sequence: CSARDLAGGPVETQYF. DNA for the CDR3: TGCAGTGCTAGGGATCTAGCGGGAGGGCCTGTGGAGACCCAATACTTC.

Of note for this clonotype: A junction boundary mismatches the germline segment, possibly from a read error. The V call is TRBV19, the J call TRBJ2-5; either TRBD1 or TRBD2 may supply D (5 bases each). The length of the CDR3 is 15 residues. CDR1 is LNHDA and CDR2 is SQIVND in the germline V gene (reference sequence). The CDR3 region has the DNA TGTGCCAGTAGACCTAGCTGGGGGAGTCAAGAGACTCAGTACTTC. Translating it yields CASRPSWGSQETQYF.

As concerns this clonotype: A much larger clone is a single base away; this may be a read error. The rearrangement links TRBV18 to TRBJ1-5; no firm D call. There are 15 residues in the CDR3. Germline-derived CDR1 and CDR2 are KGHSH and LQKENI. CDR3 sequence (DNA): TGTGCCAGCTCACCTTCCTACGGGAGCAATCAGCCCCATCATTTT. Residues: CASSPSYGSNQPHHF.

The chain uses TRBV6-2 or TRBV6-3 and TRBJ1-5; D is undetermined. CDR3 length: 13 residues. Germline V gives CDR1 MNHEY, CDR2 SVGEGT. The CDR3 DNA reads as TGTGCTAGCCCCGGGGTAAGGTGTCAGCCCCAGCATTTT. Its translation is CASPGVRCQPQHF.

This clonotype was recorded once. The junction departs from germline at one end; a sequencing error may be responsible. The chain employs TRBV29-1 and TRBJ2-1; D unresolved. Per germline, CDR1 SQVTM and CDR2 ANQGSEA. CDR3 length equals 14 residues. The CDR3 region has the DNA TGCAGGCCTCCTACATACCGCTTGAGCAATGAGCGGTTCTTC. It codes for CRPPTYRLSNERFF.

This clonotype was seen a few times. The CDR3 DNA sequence: TGTGCCAGCAGCCTTTTATCGGGAGGAGACAATGAGCAGTTCTTC. Protein: CASSLLSGGDNEQFF. The gene calls are TRBV11-2 and TRBJ2-1; 7 bases align to TRBD2. CDR3 length equals 15 residues. In germline, CDR1 is SGHAT, CDR2 FQNNGV. J gave up 5 bases and V 5 bases, and 9 bases lay outside the gene matches.

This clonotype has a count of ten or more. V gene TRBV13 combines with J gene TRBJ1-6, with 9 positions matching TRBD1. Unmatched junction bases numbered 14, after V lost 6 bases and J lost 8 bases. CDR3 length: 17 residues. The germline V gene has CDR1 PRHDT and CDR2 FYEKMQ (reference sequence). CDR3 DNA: TGTGCCAGCAGTCCAACGACAGGGGGGCGATTTGATTCACCCCTCCACTTT. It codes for CASSPTTGGRFDSPLHF.

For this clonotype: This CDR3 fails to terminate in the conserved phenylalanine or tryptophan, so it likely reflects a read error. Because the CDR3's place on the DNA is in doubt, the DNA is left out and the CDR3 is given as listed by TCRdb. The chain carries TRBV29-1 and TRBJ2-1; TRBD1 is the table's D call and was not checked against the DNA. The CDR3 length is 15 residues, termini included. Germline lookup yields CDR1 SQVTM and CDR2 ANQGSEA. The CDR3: CSVKLPAGPRDERFI.

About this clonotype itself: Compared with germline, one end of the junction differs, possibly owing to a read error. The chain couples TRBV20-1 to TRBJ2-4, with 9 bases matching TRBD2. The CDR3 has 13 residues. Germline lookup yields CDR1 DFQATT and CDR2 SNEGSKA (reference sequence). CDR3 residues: CSARLAEENNQYF. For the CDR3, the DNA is TGCAGTGCCAGACTAGCGGAAGAAAACAATCAGTACTTC.

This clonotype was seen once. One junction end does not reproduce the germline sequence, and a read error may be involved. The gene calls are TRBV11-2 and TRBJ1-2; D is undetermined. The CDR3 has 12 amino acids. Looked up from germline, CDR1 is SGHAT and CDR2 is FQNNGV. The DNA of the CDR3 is TGTGTCAGCAGCTTCACAGACTATGTCGACACCTTC. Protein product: CVSSFTDYVDTF.

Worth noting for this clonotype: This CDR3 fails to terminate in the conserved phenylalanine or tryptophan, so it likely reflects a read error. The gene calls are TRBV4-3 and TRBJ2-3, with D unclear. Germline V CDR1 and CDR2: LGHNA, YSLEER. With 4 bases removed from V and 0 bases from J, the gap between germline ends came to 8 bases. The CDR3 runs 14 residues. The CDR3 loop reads CASSLLSSTDTQYY. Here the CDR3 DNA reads TGCGCCAGCAGCCTCCTGTCTAGCACAGATACGCAGTATTAT.

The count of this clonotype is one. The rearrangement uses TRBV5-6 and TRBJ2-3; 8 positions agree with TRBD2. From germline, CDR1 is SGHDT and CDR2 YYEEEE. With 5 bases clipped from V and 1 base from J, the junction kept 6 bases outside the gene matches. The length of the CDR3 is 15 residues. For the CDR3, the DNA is TGTGCCAGCAGGATAGCGGGATTAGGCACAGATACGCAGTATTTT. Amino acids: CASRIAGLGTDTQYF.

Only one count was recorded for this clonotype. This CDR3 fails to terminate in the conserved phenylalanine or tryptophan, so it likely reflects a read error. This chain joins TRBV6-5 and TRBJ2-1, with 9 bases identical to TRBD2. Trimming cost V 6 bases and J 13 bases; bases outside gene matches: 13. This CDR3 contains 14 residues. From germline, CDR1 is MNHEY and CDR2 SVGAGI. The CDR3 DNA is TGTGCCAGCAGATATGCCGGGACTAGCCCGGATCAGTTCCTC. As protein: CASRYAGTSPDQFL.

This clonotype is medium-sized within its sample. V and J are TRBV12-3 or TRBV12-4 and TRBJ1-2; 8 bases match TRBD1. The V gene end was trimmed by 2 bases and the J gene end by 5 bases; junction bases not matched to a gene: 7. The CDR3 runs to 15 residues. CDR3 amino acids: CASSLQGAHGYGYTF. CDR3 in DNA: TGTGCCAGCAGTTTACAGGGGGCCCACGGATATGGCTACACCTTC.

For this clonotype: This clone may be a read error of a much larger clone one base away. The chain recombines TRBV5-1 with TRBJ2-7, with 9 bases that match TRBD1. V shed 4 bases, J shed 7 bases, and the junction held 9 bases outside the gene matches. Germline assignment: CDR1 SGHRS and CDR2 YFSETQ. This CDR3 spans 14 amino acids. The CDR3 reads CASSRDREREEQYF. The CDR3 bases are TGCGCCAGCAGCCGGGACAGGGAACGAGAAGAGCAGTACTTC.

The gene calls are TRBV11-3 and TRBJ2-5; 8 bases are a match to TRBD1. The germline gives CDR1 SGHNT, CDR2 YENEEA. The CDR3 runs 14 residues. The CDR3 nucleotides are TGTGTTATCAGCCGGGACAGGAGCCAAGAGACCCAGTACTTC. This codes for CVISRDRSQETQYF.

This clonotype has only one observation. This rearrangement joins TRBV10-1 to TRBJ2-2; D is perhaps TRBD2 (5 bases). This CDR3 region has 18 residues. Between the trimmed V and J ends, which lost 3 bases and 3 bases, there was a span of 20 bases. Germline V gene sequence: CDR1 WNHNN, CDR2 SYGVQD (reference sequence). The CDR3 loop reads CASSEFSSGSFDTGELFF. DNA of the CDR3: TGCGCCAGCAGTGAATTCTCCAGCGGTAGCTTCGACACCGGGGAGCTGTTTTTT.

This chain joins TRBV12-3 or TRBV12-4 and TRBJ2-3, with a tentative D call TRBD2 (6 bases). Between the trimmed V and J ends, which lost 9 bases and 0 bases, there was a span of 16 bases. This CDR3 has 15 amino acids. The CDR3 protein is CARSLVAESTDTQYF. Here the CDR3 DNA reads TGTGCCAGAAGCTTAGTAGCGGAGAGCACAGATACGCAGTATTTT.

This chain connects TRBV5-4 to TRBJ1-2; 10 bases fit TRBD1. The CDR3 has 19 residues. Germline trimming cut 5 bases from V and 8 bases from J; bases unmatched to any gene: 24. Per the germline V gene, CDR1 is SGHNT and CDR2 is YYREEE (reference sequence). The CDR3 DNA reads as TGTGCCAGCAGTTTGTTATTGGGGACAGGGGCCATGGTAGGTCCCGGCTACACCTTC. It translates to CASSLLLGTGAMVGPGYTF.

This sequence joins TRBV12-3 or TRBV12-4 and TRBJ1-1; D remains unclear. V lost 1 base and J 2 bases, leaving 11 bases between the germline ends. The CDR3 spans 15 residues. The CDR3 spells CASSLGGRINTEAFF. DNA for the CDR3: TGTGCCAGCAGTTTAGGCGGCAGAATAAACACTGAAGCTTTCTTT.

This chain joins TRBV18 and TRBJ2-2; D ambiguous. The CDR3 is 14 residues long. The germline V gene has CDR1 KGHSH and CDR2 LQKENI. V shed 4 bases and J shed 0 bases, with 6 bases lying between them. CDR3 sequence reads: CASSQGPNTGELFF. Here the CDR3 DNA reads TGTGCCAGCTCACAGGGTCCGAACACCGGGGAGCTGTTTTTT.

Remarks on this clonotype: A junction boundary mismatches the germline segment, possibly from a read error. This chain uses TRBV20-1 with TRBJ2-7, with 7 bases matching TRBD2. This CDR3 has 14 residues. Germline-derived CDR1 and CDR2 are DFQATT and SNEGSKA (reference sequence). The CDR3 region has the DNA TGCAGTACCCGGGGGGAGCGGAACTCCTACGAGCAGAACTTC. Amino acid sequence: CSTRGERNSYEQNF.

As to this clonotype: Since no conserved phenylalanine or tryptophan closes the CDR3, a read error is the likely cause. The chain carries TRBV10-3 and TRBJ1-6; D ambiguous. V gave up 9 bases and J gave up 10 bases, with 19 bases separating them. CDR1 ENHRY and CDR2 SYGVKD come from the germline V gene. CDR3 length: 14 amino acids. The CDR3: CAMSREEGNSPLHL. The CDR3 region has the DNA TGTGCCATGTCCCGGGAGGAAGGAAACTCACCCCTCCACCTT.

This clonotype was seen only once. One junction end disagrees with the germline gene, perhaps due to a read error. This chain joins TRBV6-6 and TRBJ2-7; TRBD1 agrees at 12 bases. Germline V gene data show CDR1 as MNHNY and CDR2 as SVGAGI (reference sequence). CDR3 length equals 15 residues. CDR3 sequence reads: CASSQQGQGAYEQYF. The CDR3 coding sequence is TGTGCCAGCAGCCAACAGGGACAGGGGGCTTACGAGCAATACTTC.

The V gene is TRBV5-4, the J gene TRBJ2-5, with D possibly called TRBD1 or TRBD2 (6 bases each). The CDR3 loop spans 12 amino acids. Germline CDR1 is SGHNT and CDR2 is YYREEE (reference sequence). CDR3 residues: CTTRRGQETQYF. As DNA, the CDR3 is TGTACCACCAGGAGGGGGCAAGAGACCCAGTACTTC.

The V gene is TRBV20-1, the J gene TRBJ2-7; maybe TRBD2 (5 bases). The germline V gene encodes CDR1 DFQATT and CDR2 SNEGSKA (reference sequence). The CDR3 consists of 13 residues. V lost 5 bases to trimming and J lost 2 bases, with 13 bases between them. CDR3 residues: CSALTSGPYEQYF. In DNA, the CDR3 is TGCAGTGCTCTTACCAGCGGCCCCTACGAGCAGTACTTC.

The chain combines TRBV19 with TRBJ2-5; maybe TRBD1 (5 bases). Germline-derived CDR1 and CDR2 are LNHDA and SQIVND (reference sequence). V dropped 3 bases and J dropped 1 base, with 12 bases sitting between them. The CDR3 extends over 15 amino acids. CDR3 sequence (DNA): TGTGCCAGTAGTATCCGACAGAGCCCCCAAGAGACCCAGTACTTC. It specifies CASSIRQSPQETQYF.

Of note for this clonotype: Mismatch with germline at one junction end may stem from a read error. CDR3 in DNA: TGCAGTGCTAGAGATAAGCAGGGAGGCTGGGCCGGGGGGCTGTTTTTT. Protein sequence: CSARDKQGGWAGGLFF. The genes are TRBV20-1 and TRBJ2-2, with TRBD2 as a possible D gene (6 bases). This CDR3 comprises 16 residues. CDR1 and CDR2 (germline): DFQATT, SNEGSKA (reference sequence).

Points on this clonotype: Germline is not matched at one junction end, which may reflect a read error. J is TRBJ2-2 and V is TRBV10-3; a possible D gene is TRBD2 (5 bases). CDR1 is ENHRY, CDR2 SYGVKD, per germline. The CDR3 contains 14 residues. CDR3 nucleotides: TGTGCCATCAGTGAGTCCGGGGAGACCGGTGAGCTGTCTTTT. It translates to CAISESGETGELSF.